These 29 T cell receptor beta chains were all obtained from the same sample, sequenced in a study of OX40 agonist ivuxolimab in advanced cancers. Repertoires were generated with immunoSEQ multiplex PCR, while TCRdb's copy carries only in-frame clones and drops some. The sample comprises roughly 56,000 clones, approximately 80% of which are singletons, and more than 1.4% rests with the top ten. Sequenced material: CD4+ or CD8+ T cells sorted from blood, taken in a trial of the OX40 agonist ivuxolimab. All receptors derive from an adult with an advanced solid tumor such as melanoma, head and neck, liver or kidney cancer.

The chain carries TRBV5-1 and TRBJ2-7; 8 bases align to TRBD1. Unmatched junction bases numbered 3, after V lost 4 bases and J lost 3 bases. This CDR3 has 13 residues. Germline CDR1 is SGHRS and CDR2 is YFSETQ. The CDR3 region is CASSAGQGYEQYF. The CDR3, as DNA: TGCGCCAGCAGCGCAGGACAGGGCTACGAGCAGTACTTC.

V is TRBV6-5 and J is TRBJ1-2, with D tentatively TRBD1 (5 bases). Trimming stripped 6 bases from V and 0 bases from J, with 11 bases between. Germline values: CDR1 MNHEY, CDR2 SVGAGI. The CDR3 is 14 residues long. This CDR3 reads CASRTDSTNYGYTF. In nucleotides, the CDR3 is TGTGCCAGCAGGACAGATTCTACTAACTATGGCTACACCTTC.

The CDR3 coding sequence is TGTGCCTGGAGCAGATCAGGGTGGAGGGGGGAGCAGTACTTC. Its translation: CAWSRSGWRGEQYF. The rearrangement uses TRBV30 and TRBJ2-7; D assignment may be TRBD1 or TRBD2 (6 bases each). The V gene's germline CDR1 is GTSNPN and CDR2 SVGIG (reference sequence). Trimming took 3 bases from V and 7 from J, leaving 19 bases between them. The CDR3 runs 14 residues.

The rearrangement links TRBV29-1 to TRBJ2-5; 8 bases match TRBD2. The V gene's germline CDR1 is SQVTM and CDR2 ANQGSEA. Trimming took 4 bases from V and 5 from J; bases not matched to a gene: 12. There are 15 residues in the CDR3. The CDR3 DNA sequence: TGCAGCGTTGGGTCCGGGGGGGCCGCTAGGGAGACCCAGTACTTC. This codes for CSVGSGGAARETQYF. The whole variable domain, remainder taken from reference TRBV29-1 and TRBJ2-5, is SAVISQKPSRDICQRGTSLTIQCQVDSQVTMMFWYRQQPGQSLTLIATANQGSEATYESGFVIDKFPISRPNLTFSTLTVSNMSPEDSSIYLCSVGSGGAARETQYFGPGTRLLVL.

This rearrangement joins TRBV7-3 to TRBJ1-3; D remains ambiguous. Per germline, CDR1 SGHTA and CDR2 FQGTGA. The V end was cut by 1 base, the J end by 2 bases, with 6 bases between. This CDR3 has 14 residues. Written as DNA, the CDR3 is TGTGCCAGCAGCTTAAATGCAGCTGGAAACACCATATATTTT. Residues: CASSLNAAGNTIYF.

V usage is TRBV4-3 and J usage is TRBJ2-6; D is possibly TRBD2 (6 bases). CDR1 and CDR2 from the germline V gene are LGHNA and YSLEER. The CDR3 loop spans 18 amino acids. The V end lost 0 bases, the J end lost 0 bases, and 12 bases lay between the germline ends. CDR3 residues: CASSQDPGLSSGANVLTF. DNA of the CDR3: TGCGCCAGCAGCCAAGACCCGGGACTCAGCTCTGGGGCCAACGTCCTGACTTTC.

The V and J genes are TRBV19 and TRBJ1-5; 9 bases align to TRBD1. The CDR3 totals 13 residues. CDR1 and CDR2 (germline): LNHDA, SQIVND (reference sequence). Trimming cost V 6 bases and J 11 bases; bases outside gene matches: 8. CDR3 sequence (DNA): TGTGCCAGTAGCATGAGGACAGGGGTGACCCAGCATTTT. Translation gives CASSMRTGVTQHF.

This chain connects TRBV5-6 to TRBJ1-3, with D uncertain. This CDR3 is 12 amino acids long. V was pared by 5 bases and J by 4 bases, with 7 bases between. Germline assignment: CDR1 SGHDT and CDR2 YYEEEE. The DNA of the CDR3 is TGTGCCAGCAGTTACGTAGGAAACACCATATATTTT. It yields the protein CASSYVGNTIYF.

The chain carries TRBV5-6 and TRBJ1-2, with 7 bases fitting TRBD1. CDR1 is SGHDT and CDR2 is YYEEEE in the germline V gene. Trimming at V came to 7 bases and at J to 7 bases, leaving 13 bases not matched to a gene. This CDR3 has 14 residues. CDR3 loop: CASVRAAGGRGYTF. The CDR3 bases are TGTGCCAGCGTACGTGCGGCAGGGGGACGTGGCTACACCTTC. Filled out from reference TRBV5-6 and TRBJ1-2, the complete variable domain reads DAGVTQSPTHLIKTRGQQVTLRCSPKSGHDTVSWYQQALGQGPQFIFQYYEEEERQRGNFPDRFSGHQFPNYSSELNVNALLLGDSALYLCASVRAAGGRGYTFGSGTRLTVV.

The table lists this clone with a few counts. The V gene is TRBV19, the J gene TRBJ1-1; D call uncertain. CDR1 and CDR2 (germline): LNHDA, SQIVND (reference sequence). The CDR3 has 13 amino acids. The V gene lost 5 bases and the J gene lost 0 bases, with 7 bases spanning the gap. CDR3 nucleotides: TGTGCCAGTAGTGCACAGATGAACACTGAAGCTTTCTTT. The encoded protein is CASSAQMNTEAFF.

This clone was detected only a few times. This rearrangement joins TRBV14 to TRBJ2-1; TRBD1 matches 9 bases. The V segment lost 4 bases and the J segment 5 bases; nucleotides outside the gene matches: 6. Germline CDR1 SGHDN, CDR2 FVKESK. The CDR3 spans 15 residues. The CDR3 bases are TGTGCCAGCAGCCGGGACAGGGTTCGGCACAATGAGCAGTTCTTC. This encodes CASSRDRVRHNEQFF.

The DNA for the CDR3 is TGTGCCAGCAGCGTTTCCCTGGGAGAAAAACTGTTTTTT. It encodes CASSVSLGEKLFF. V gene TRBV9 combines with J gene TRBJ1-4; D not certain. V lost 2 bases to trimming and J lost 8 bases, with 10 bases between them. Germline CDR1 reads SGDLS; CDR2 reads YYNGEE. The CDR3 is 13 amino acids. The full variable domain, in which reference TRBV9 and TRBJ1-4 provide the parts outside the CDR3, is DSGVTQTPKHLITATGQRVTLRCSPRSGDLSVYWYQQSLDQGLQFLIQYYNGEERAKGNILERFSAQQFPDLHSELNLSSLELGDSALYFCASSVSLGEKLFFGSGTQLSVL.

The gene calls are TRBV5-1 and TRBJ2-3; D perhaps matches TRBD2 (5 bases). Germline CDR1 reads SGHRS; CDR2 reads YFSETQ. The V gene lost 5 bases and the J gene lost 1 base, with 11 bases spanning the gap. The CDR3 contains 14 residues. CDR3 region: CASRYGERTDTQYF. The CDR3 DNA is TGCGCCAGCAGATACGGGGAACGCACAGATACGCAGTATTTT.

The rearrangement joins TRBV30 to TRBJ2-3; 7 nucleotides line up with TRBD1. J lost 2 bases, V lost 0 bases, and 5 bases had no gene match. Germline CDR1 GTSNPN, CDR2 SVGIG (reference sequence). CDR3 length equals 15 residues. The CDR3 DNA is TGTGCCTGGAGTGTACGACAGGGTGTCACAGATACGCAGTATTTT. Its protein is CAWSVRQGVTDTQYF.

This clone showed up just a few times. V is TRBV6-5 and J is TRBJ1-4; maybe TRBD1 (5 bases). V was pared by 8 bases and J by 0 bases, with 10 bases between. CDR1 is MNHEY and CDR2 is SVGAGI in the germline V gene. The CDR3 is 14 amino acids. The CDR3 sequence is CASGDSATNEKLFF. CDR3 bases: TGTGCCAGCGGAGACAGTGCAACTAATGAAAAACTGTTTTTT.

The chain joins TRBV7-6 to TRBJ2-7, with 11 bases matching TRBD2. CDR1 is SGHVS and CDR2 is FNYEAQ in the germline V gene. The CDR3 spans 15 residues. V gave up 5 bases and J gave up 7 bases; unmatched junction bases: 10. CDR3 amino acids: CASSELAGAVGEQYF. The CDR3 region has the DNA TGTGCCAGCAGCGAACTAGCGGGGGCCGTCGGAGAGCAGTACTTC.

The rearrangement uses TRBV7-2 and TRBJ2-3; possibly TRBD2 for D (6 bases). Trimming left V 3 bases short and J 3 bases short, with 16 bases between. Germline-derived CDR1 and CDR2 are SGHTA and FQGNSA. CDR3 size: 16 residues. CDR3 sequence (DNA): TGTGCCAGCAGCTTTTATCGCGGGGCCGGGACAGATACGCAGTATTTT. It is translated as CASSFYRGAGTDTQYF.

The chain has TRBV5-1 and TRBJ2-7; TRBD1 aligns across 9 bases. Germline assignment: CDR1 SGHRS and CDR2 YFSETQ. The CDR3 is 16 amino acids. V lost 0 bases to trimming and J lost 6 bases; unmatched junction nucleotides: 10. CDR3 residues: CASSLETGTGTSEQYF. CDR3 sequence (DNA): TGCGCCAGCAGCTTGGAAACCGGGACAGGGACCAGCGAGCAGTACTTC.

This clone has just one count. The J gene is TRBJ1-2, the V gene TRBV29-1; no clear D. The CDR3 has 13 residues. Trimming stripped 6 bases from V and 0 bases from J, with 11 bases between. The V gene's germline CDR1 is SQVTM and CDR2 ANQGSEA. The DNA of the CDR3 is TGCAGCGTAGACCACAACTCTAACTATGGCTACACCTTC. It yields the protein CSVDHNSNYGYTF.

The chain uses TRBV4-3 and TRBJ2-3; a possible D gene is TRBD1 (5 bases). Germline V gene data show CDR1 as LGHNA and CDR2 as YSLEER. Trimming left V 4 bases short and J 2 bases short, with 16 bases between. The CDR3 totals 16 residues. The CDR3 sequence is CASSPAHTGITDTQYF. CDR3 sequence (DNA): TGCGCCAGCAGCCCCGCGCATACAGGAATCACAGATACGCAGTATTTT.

The chain is built from TRBV7-9 and TRBJ1-2, with D perhaps matching TRBD1 (5 bases). V lost 4 bases to trimming and J lost 10 bases, with 22 bases between them. The CDR3 is 15 residues long. The V gene's germline CDR1 is SEHNR and CDR2 FQNEAQ (reference sequence). CDR3 sequence: CASSSRGQSDFAYTF. The CDR3 DNA follows: TGTGCCAGCAGCTCCCGGGGCCAGTCCGATTTTGCCTACACCTTC.

This clone was detected once. The J gene is TRBJ1-4, the V gene TRBV2, with TRBD1 matching over 9 bases. The CDR3 runs to 13 residues. V trimming: 6 bases; J trimming: 7 bases; junction bases outside the gene matches: 3. Germline V gene data show CDR1 as SNHLY and CDR2 as FYNNEI. The CDR3 DNA is TGTGCCAGCAGGGACAGGGGACGTGAAAAACTGTTTTTT. Translated, it gives CASRDRGREKLFF.

The DNA of the CDR3 is TGTGCCAGCAGCCTAGGGTCGGATAGCGAGCAGTTCTTC. Translating gives CASSLGSDSEQFF. The rearrangement uses TRBV9 and TRBJ2-1; D is ambiguous. The germline V gene has CDR1 SGDLS and CDR2 YYNGEE. Between the trimmed V and J ends, which lost 4 bases and 10 bases, there was a span of 15 bases. The CDR3 contains 13 residues.

The CDR3 sequence: CASSLELEIGEAFF. CDR3 DNA: TGTGCCAGCAGCTTGGAATTGGAAATTGGTGAAGCTTTCTTT. V gene TRBV7-6 combines with J gene TRBJ1-1, with D hard to call. Trimming pared 3 bases from V and 7 bases from J, leaving 15 bases between. The CDR3 contains 14 residues. The germline gives CDR1 SGHVS, CDR2 FNYEAQ.

This chain connects TRBV19 to TRBJ2-7; TRBD1 aligns across 7 bases. From germline, CDR1 is LNHDA and CDR2 SQIVND (reference sequence). This CDR3 spans 12 amino acids. Unmatched junction bases numbered 4, after V lost 5 bases and J lost 6 bases. The CDR3 nucleotides are TGTGCCAGTAGTCAAACAGGGGCCGAGCAGTACTTC. It encodes CASSQTGAEQYF.

This clone was recorded a few times. The V gene is TRBV4-3, the J gene TRBJ2-7; 8 nucleotides align to TRBD2. V gave up 2 bases and J gave up 1 base; unmatched junction bases: 4. The CDR3 is 15 amino acids. Germline CDR1 is LGHNA and CDR2 is YSLEER. The CDR3 spells CASSQLAGGSYEQYF. DNA of the CDR3: TGCGCCAGCAGCCAACTGGCGGGGGGTTCCTACGAGCAGTACTTC.

DNA of the CDR3: TGTGCCAGCAGCTTATCCCTAGCGGAGGTCCCCGGGGAGCTGTTTTTT. This encodes CASSLSLAEVPGELFF. The chain recombines TRBV7-6 with TRBJ2-2; 7 bases are shared with TRBD2. This CDR3 has 16 residues. The germline V gene has CDR1 SGHVS and CDR2 FNYEAQ. The J segment lost 6 bases and the V segment lost 2 bases, leaving 9 bases of the junction unmatched.

The V and J genes are TRBV6-5 and TRBJ1-2; D is unclear. V was pared by 5 bases and J by 6 bases, with 13 bases between. CDR1 MNHEY and CDR2 SVGAGI come from the germline V gene. The CDR3 length is 13 residues. This CDR3 is CASSLVSGDGYTF. CDR3 nucleotides: TGTGCCAGCAGTCTTGTCAGTGGAGATGGCTACACCTTC.

V is TRBV11-2 and J is TRBJ2-1; D is possibly TRBD2 (5 bases). Trimming removed 1 base from V and 9 bases from J, with 16 bases in between. The CDR3 covers 15 residues. CDR1 is SGHAT and CDR2 is FQNNGV in the germline V gene. Written as DNA, the CDR3 is TGTGCCAGCAGCTTAGGTGGGAGCCTCTTTTTTGAGCAGTTCTTC. Protein product: CASSLGGSLFFEQFF.